The rows below give T cell receptor beta chains drawn from one sample of a study of blood T cell repertoires in COVID-19. Assay used: immunoSEQ multiplex PCR; TCRdb lists only in-frame clones, some missing. The table has roughly 160,000 clones, roughly 84% seen once. The sample was peripheral blood. The receptors were gathered from a man aged 50-59 years with active or convalescent COVID-19. CDR3s include the opening cysteine and the closing phenylalanine or tryptophan. D genes are given only for firm matches. Some rows mark clone size as missing; the rest say once, few, many or name a class of expanded clone.

d_gene,v_gene,abundance,j_gene,CDR3nt,CDR3aa
TRBD1,TRBV11-2,NA,TRBJ1-3,TGTGCCAGCAGCTTTAAGGGACAGGGATTGGGAAACACCATATATTTT,CASSFKGQGLGNTIYF
TRBD1,TRBV15,NA,TRBJ2-7,TGTGCCACCGGACGGGACAGGGTCTACGAGCAGTACTTC,CATGRDRVYEQYF
NA,TRBV7-2,NA,TRBJ2-5,TGTGCCAGCAGCTTACGACGGGGGTTGGAGACCCAGTACTTC,CASSLRRGLETQYF
TRBD2,TRBV27,NA,TRBJ2-2,TGTGCCAGCAGATACATGGGACTAGCGGGAGGGCGGTACACCGGGGAGCTGTTTTTT,CASRYMGLAGGRYTGELFF
NA,TRBV14,NA,TRBJ2-2,TGTGCCAGCAGCCAAGACTCAGCAGGAGGGGAAACCGGGGAGCTGTTTTTT,CASSQDSAGGETGELFF
TRBD2,TRBV7-2,NA,TRBJ2-7,TGTGCCAGCAGCGCGCGCGGGAGTGTCTTCTCCGAGCAGTACTTC,CASSARGSVFSEQYF
NA,TRBV29-1,NA,TRBJ2-2,TGCAGCGTCGTCTGGGAGTATCCGAACACCGGGGAGCTGTTTTTT,CSVVWEYPNTGELFF
NA,TRBV6-5,NA,TRBJ1-2,TGTGCCAGCAGTTACGCAGGGGAGAGCTGGTTGGCGGGCTACACCTTC,CASSYAGESWLAGYTF
TRBD1,TRBV6-5,NA,TRBJ1-5,TGTGCGACAGGGCGGGCCAATCAGCCCCAGCATTTT,CATGRANQPQHF
TRBD2,TRBV18,NA,TRBJ2-3,TGTGCCAGCGTCGGGGGGGGCACAGATACGCAGTATTTT,CASVGGGTDTQYF
NA,TRBV2,NA,TRBJ2-1,TGTGCCAGCAGTGTCGACAATGAGCAGTTCTTC,CASSVDNEQFF
TRBD1,TRBV4-3,NA,TRBJ1-1,TGCGCCAGCAGCCACCTTACGACAGGGGTTGAAGCTTTCTTT,CASSHLTTGVEAFF
TRBD1,TRBV5-4,NA,TRBJ2-2,TGTGCCAGCAGCTTGAGACCGGGACAGAGCACCGGGGAGCTGTTTTTT,CASSLRPGQSTGELFF
TRBD1,TRBV18,NA,TRBJ2-7,TGTGCCAGCTCTGATGGACAGGGTTCCTACGAGCAGTACTTC,CASSDGQGSYEQYF
TRBD1,TRBV7-9,NA,TRBJ1-6,TGTGCCAGCAGGGAAAGGGACAGCTACGCGAGCTCCTATAATTCACCCCTCCACTTT,CASRERDSYASSYNSPLHF
NA,TRBV5-6,NA,TRBJ2-7,TGTGCCAGCAGCCCACCACTTCCAAGCCTGCAGTACTTC,CASSPPLPSLQYF
NA,TRBV4-1,NA,TRBJ2-5,TGCGCCAGCAGCCAATTTGGACTTATTGGTGAGACCCAGTACTTC,CASSQFGLIGETQYF
NA,TRBV7-9,once,TRBJ2-3,TGTGCCAGCAGCTCAGACAGAACAGATACGCAGTATTTT,CASSSDRTDTQYF
NA,TRBV14,once,TRBJ1-2,TGTGCCAGCAGCCAAGATGGCAGGGGCGGTGGCTACACCTTC,CASSQDGRGGGYTF
NA,TRBV10-3,NA,TRBJ2-6,TGTGCCTCCGGCACCGGACACTCTGGGGCCAACGTCCTGACTTTC,CASGTGHSGANVLTF
NA,TRBV6-5,once,TRBJ1-5,TGTGCCAGCAGACCACAGGGAGGGAATCAGCCCCAGCATTTT,CASRPQGGNQPQHF
NA,TRBV7-8,NA,TRBJ2-3,TGTGCCAGCAGCCCTTTTGCAGATACGCAGTATTTT,CASSPFADTQYF
TRBD1,TRBV18,NA,TRBJ1-2,TGTGCCAGCTCACCTGGGACAGATAGCTCCTATGGCTACACCTTC,CASSPGTDSSYGYTF